Sequencing of this T cell receptor (beta chain) was carried out in a study of blood T cell repertoires in COVID-19. The repertoire was sequenced with immunoSEQ multiplex PCR; TCRdb's copy has only in-frame clones and lacks some. Altogether 35,000 to 50,000 clones are present, 87% being singletons, with the ten largest covering about 4.3%. V lost 0 bases to trimming and J lost 2 bases; unmatched junction nucleotides: 7. The CDR3 consists of 17 residues. In germline, CDR1 is SNHLY, CDR2 FYNNEI. Sequenced: peripheral blood. J is TRBJ2-5 and V is TRBV2, with TRBD2 matching over 9 bases. The receptor comes from a man aged 60 to 75 with acute or convalescent COVID-19. The CDR3, as DNA: TGTGCCAGCAGTGAAGCGAGCGGGGGGCCACTACAAGAGACCCAGTACTTC. It translates to CASSEASGGPLQETQYF.